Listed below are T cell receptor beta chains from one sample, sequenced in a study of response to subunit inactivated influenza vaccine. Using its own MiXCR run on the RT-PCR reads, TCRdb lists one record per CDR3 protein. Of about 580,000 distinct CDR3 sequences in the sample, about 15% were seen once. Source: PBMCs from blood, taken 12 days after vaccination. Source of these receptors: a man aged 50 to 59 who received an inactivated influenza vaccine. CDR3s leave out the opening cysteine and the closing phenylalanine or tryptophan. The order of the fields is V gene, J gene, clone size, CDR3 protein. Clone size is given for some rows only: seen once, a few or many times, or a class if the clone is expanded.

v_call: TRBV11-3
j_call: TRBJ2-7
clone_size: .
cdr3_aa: ASSLGATSGPYEQY

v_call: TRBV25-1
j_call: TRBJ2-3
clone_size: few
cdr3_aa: ASSETGSTDTQY

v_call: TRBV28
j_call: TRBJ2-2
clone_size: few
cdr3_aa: ASRLTTGGELF

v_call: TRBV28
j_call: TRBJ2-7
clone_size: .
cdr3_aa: ASSPSHLAGVDFN

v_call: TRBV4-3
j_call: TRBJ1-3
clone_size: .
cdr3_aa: ASSPSQGSGNTIY

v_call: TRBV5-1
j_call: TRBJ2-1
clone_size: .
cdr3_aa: ASSLEGSGYDEQF

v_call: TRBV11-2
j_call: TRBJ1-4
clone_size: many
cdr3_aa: ASSHSSANEKLF

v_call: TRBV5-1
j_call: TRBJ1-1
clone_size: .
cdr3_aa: ASSFGGSAEAF

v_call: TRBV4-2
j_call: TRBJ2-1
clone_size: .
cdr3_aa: ASSRRGYTEGGVNEQF

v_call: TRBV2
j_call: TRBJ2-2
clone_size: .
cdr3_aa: ANRVGTVNTGELF

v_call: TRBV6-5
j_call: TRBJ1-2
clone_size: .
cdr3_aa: ASSYSFPEPLS

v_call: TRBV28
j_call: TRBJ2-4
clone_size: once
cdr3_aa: ASSLSETRTGLRNIQY

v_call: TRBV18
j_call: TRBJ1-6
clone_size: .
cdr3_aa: ASSPRAPTNSPLH

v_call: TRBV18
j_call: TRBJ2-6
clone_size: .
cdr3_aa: ASSPPSTGANVLT

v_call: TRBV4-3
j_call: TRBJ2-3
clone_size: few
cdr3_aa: ASSQESQDPQY

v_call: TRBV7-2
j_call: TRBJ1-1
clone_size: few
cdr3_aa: ASSLSPYGSTEAF

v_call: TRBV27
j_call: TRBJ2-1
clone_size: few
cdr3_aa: ASSFNSRDEQF

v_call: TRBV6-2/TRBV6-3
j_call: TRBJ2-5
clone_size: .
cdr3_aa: ASSRVLARETQY